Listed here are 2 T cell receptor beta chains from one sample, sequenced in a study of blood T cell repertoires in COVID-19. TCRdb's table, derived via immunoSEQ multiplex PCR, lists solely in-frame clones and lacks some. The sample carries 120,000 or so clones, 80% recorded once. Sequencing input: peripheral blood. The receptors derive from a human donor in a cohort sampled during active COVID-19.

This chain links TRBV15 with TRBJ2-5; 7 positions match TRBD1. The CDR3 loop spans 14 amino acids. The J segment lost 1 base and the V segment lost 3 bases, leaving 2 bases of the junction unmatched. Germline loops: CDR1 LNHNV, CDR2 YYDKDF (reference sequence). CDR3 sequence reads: CATSRGTVQETQYF. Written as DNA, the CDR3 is TGTGCCACCAGCAGGGGGACAGTCCAAGAGACCCAGTACTTC.

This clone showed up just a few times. The DNA of the CDR3 is TGTGCCTGGAGTGACGGGACTAGCGTCCAAGAGACCCAGTACTTC. Translation: CAWSDGTSVQETQYF. The chain couples TRBV30 to TRBJ2-5, with 10 bases that match TRBD2. CDR1 is GTSNPN and CDR2 is SVGIG in the germline V gene (reference sequence). V was clipped by 1 base and J by 1 base; unmatched bases: 3. The CDR3 covers 15 residues.